This T cell receptor beta chain was found in a study of cytomegalovirus exposure and HLA in healthy donors (dated by TCRdb to 2015 to 2018). Study-level background: According to an earlier analysis of several hundred of the donors, 150 million to 200 million T cells yielded 117 million unique TCR beta sequences and 276 Gb of sequence data. Among roughly 400 genotyped donors of the cohort, an average of around 240,000 unique TCR beta nucleotide sequences was sequenced per donor, of which 15% to 20% were non-productive. Roughly 300 gigabases of sequencing data and 91 million or so unique TCR sequences made up an early release that covered several hundred HLA-typed donors. The study used immunosequencing to profile the T cell repertoires of 666 subjects and linked those repertoires to cytomegalovirus serostatus. In the later analysis, no new phenotypic data were used to find candidate immune exposures; instead, reliance was placed on TCR beta sequences and their occurrence across donors. Because of strong linkage in the cohort, 5 or 6 DR-DQ haplotypes were treated as single units for association and clustering. All discovery cohort repertoires had been generated using a single sequencing platform. An earlier analysis of fewer than 750 of the donors used high-throughput TCR beta sequencing to judge whether each TCR beta V gene segment behaved as functional or pseudogenic. The number of typed donors differed by locus: about 620-640 for A, B, C, DRB1 and DQB1; 500 to 550 for DQA1; around 580 for DPA1; and roughly 470 for DPB1. HLA typing covered class I and class II loci at four-digit resolution. Donor age, sex, ethnicity and CMV serostatus were collected together with the repertoire data. The study was designed to test whether signatures of past pathogen exposure could be identified by cataloging public T cell receptors. In a later analysis, previously published TCR beta repertoires from 500 to 750 donors were re-analyzed and high-resolution HLA genotyping was added so that TCR occurrence patterns could be studied. Among the roughly 390 genotyped donors, around 81% belonged to the genetic ancestry cluster associated with self-reported Caucasian donors. A later genetic analysis took genome-wide SNP genotypes for about 55% of the roughly 670 donors and used that subset as a discovery cohort. To predict cytomegalovirus infection status, the study brought together high-throughput TCR immunosequencing, statistical association of individual TCRs with disease status, and machine learning. A separate validation cohort of roughly 130 different subjects was used in addition to the roughly 620-subject first cohort. The investigation overall reported the following: Specific HLA alleles were associated with more than 15,000 TCR beta sequences at a false discovery rate of 0.05 in a later analysis. Correlated functional status among segregating V segments might be attributable to linkage disequilibrium, but an unknown experimental factor could not be ruled out. The only immune exposure information available for the cohort was CMV serostatus. Three of the identified cytomegalovirus-associated TCR beta chains were confirmed in vitro to be specific for cytomegalovirus antigens. Sequencing depth was assumed to be roughly uniform across donors in the presence/absence analyses, though that assumption may not hold. In a later analysis, the rate of TCR association differed among HLA loci, with DRB1 alleles having the most associated TCRs and HLA-C alleles having the fewest. In an earlier analysis of 587 of the donors, most TCR beta V segments appeared in productive rearrangements about 87% or about 30% of the time, broadly matching IMGT annotations. According to the authors, the approach could potentially be generalized to other disease states and immunological phenotypes. V-gene and J-gene trimming of TCR beta chains was associated with a missense DCLRE1C variant in a later genetic analysis, and the association was replicated in an independent cohort. Assigning TCR associations to individual alleles was difficult when HLA alleles, especially DR and DQ, strongly co-occurred. A later analysis found that HLA-associated TCR beta chains were more clonally expanded and had lower generation probabilities than equally common non-associated chains. Several of the top co-occurrence clusters appeared to be linked to parvovirus B19, influenza, CMV and Epstein-Barr virus, according to a later analysis. Some IMGT-functional V segments, including TRBV6-2 and TRBV6-3, could not be distinguished by the 87-base-pair reads and were therefore excluded. Because HLA typing was unavailable for some donors at each locus, only the typed subset was used in association tests. In a later genetic analysis, fewer N-insertions in productive TCRs were reported among donors in an Asian-associated ancestry cluster than the approximately 630-donor mean. In the study, approximately 160 TCR beta chains were listed as associated with cytomegalovirus. A further reported finding was that TCR beta sequences accurately predicted the HLA-A and HLA-B alleles for most subjects in the first cohort. While some public TCRs were present in many individuals, most TCR sequences turned up only very rarely across donors. Most CMV-associated TCR beta chains appeared to be HLA-restricted in a later analysis, and the HLA associations seemed to be driven largely by CMV exposure. The cohort was sequenced for TCR beta chains only, and without alpha or paired-chain data the features that could be detected were limited. Because counts were too low, more than 15 rarely observed V segments, including chromosome 9 orphons, were excluded from the earlier analysis of a few hundred of the donors. The classifier was reported to diagnose cytomegalovirus status with high specificity and sensitivity in both the original cohort and the validation cohort. A cluster of highly shared sequence variants was judged likely to be a technical artifact of the sequencing pipeline.

Library preparation used the immunoSEQ multiplex PCR assay. For the multiplex PCR, a mixture combining 60 forward primers for TCR Vbeta segments and 13 reverse primers for TCR Jbeta segments was used. A multiplex PCR assay on genomic DNA amplified the CDR3 region of rearranged TCR beta genes. The Illumina HiSeq System was used to sequence the amplified TCR beta libraries as 87-base-pair reads. Under the source paper's analysis protocol: A later analysis counted approximately 76 million unique TCR beta chains across the 550 to 700 repertoires, and some 11 million of these chains were shared by at least two donors. Raw reads were error-corrected and collapsed into unique sequences by a nearest-neighbor algorithm in which closely related sequences were merged to remove PCR and sequencing errors. Alignment of CDR3 sequences to IMGT reference sequences was used to assign V, D and J gene segments. For a sequence to be retained, at least a six-nucleotide match to both a V gene segment and a J gene segment was required. Rearrangements were classified as productive when the CDR3 lacked stop codons and remained in frame with V and J, and all other rearrangements were classified as non-productive. Following IMGT convention, CDR3 was defined as the stretch from the second conserved V-encoded cysteine to the conserved J-encoded phenylalanine. The earlier analysis of about 590 of the donors excluded sequences that lacked an unambiguous match to a single V gene segment. An earlier analysis of approximately 590 of the donors called V segments functional above 56.7% productive rearrangements and segregating when the between-donor standard deviation exceeded 5%. A statistical classification framework was developed to diagnose cytomegalovirus status using the catalog of TCR beta chain sequences. V and J gene assignment, in a later analysis, came from comparing TCR nucleotide sequences with IMGT/GENE-DB human TR gene sequences. A later analysis assigned CDR3 sequences and most-parsimonious VDJ recombination scenarios with the TCRdist pipeline. In a later analysis, each TCR beta chain was defined by its CDR3 amino acid sequence together with its V-gene family, and reads without a unique V-gene family were excluded. A later analysis removed 500 to 650 highly shared, low-generation-probability nucleotide sequences to deal with suspected cross-contamination and a sequencing artifact. A later analysis calculated a clonal expansion index for each public chain from normalized within-repertoire ranks of inferred template counts. Generation probabilities in a later analysis came from a VDJ recombination model fitted to out-of-frame rearrangements, and those results were checked against IGoR. Hypergeometric tests were used in a later analysis to score TCR-TCR, TCR-HLA and TCR-CMV co-occurrence, with a repertoire-size bias correction applied to the TCR pairs. In a later analysis, false discovery rates were estimated by permuting HLA or CMV assignments 20 times. A later analysis grouped co-occurring TCRs with DBSCAN, adding TCRdist sequence similarity when clustering within HLA-allele-positive subsets. Repertoires with fewer than 30,000 or more than 120,000 public chains were left out of co-occurrence clustering, as were about 5 repertoires with anomalous nucleotide sharing. TCRdb limited this immuneACCESS table to in-frame rearrangements with V and J called. A share of clones is missing; checked studies link under half to unresolved V genes, and the rest is unexplained. For V, J and clone size, that table is used; D and trimming come from the DNA. A total of about 120,000 clones appear in this sample, roughly 74% of them only once. Roughly 0.9% of the sample belongs to the ten largest clones.

The cohort consisted of 666 healthy bone marrow donors. All cohort members were sampled while nominally healthy, although unrecorded immune exposures were likely present. The donor was CMV seronegative and belonged to the group of 320 or so seronegative cohort members. A peripheral blood sample was provided by each donor, and peripheral blood mononuclear cells were used for TCR beta sequencing. Genomic DNA was extracted from the blood cell samples with the Qiagen DNeasy Blood Extraction Kit. Sequences ENHRY (CDR1) and SYGVKD (CDR2) are obtained from the germline V gene. V is clipped by 6 bases and J by 5 bases, and the sequence between their germline boundaries is 14 bases long. The CDR3 runs 13 amino acids, cysteine and phenylalanine included. Just CDR3 DNA is preserved here, 39 bases in frame from base 1. Concerning this clone itself: It lacks a known antigen. No qualities accompany the bases; no much larger clone lies one base away.

The chain is made from TRBV10-3 and TRBJ2-7; TRBD2 is a possible D gene, resting on 6 matching bases. The clonotype originates from a woman in her thirties in good health and CMV-seronegative. The source material was PBMCs. The nucleotides are TGTGCCATCAGCCGAATGTCGGGGGACGAGCAGTACTTC. The resulting protein is CAISRMSGDEQYF.